One and the same sample provided the 27 T cell receptor beta chains below, sequenced in a study of read filtering for tumor transcriptome and immune sequencing. Molecular barcoded adaptors covering alpha/delta and beta/gamma chains were used on about 0.4 ug RNA. TCRdb fed the reads into MiXCR, producing one record per CDR3 protein. The sample holds approximately 93,000 distinct CDR3 sequences, 20% to 25% seen once. Input material: a population of CD138-negative cells sorted from bone marrow. These TCRs come from a donor aged 40 or older with multiple myeloma.

This clonotype came up many times. The chain is built from TRBV7-9 and TRBJ2-5; D not resolved. Deletions cut 10 bases from V and 1 base from J, with 16 bases between. This CDR3 spans 14 amino acids. Germline CDR1 reads SEHNR; CDR2 reads FQNEAQ (reference sequence). The CDR3 sequence: CATEGPRSQETQYF. The CDR3 coding sequence is TGTGCCACCGAAGGGCCACGGAGCCAAGAGACCCAGTACTTC.

This clonotype showed up many times. The gene calls are TRBV6-1 and TRBJ2-7, with 7 nucleotides matching TRBD1. V shed 5 bases, J shed 2 bases, and the junction held 6 bases outside the gene matches. CDR3 length: 14 residues. In germline, CDR1 is MNHNS, CDR2 SASEGT. The CDR3 spells CASSSRTGPYEQYF. The CDR3 DNA is TGTGCCAGCAGTTCCCGGACAGGTCCCTACGAGCAGTACTTC.

This clonotype has a count of ten or more. CDR3 loop: CASRRDSNYNEQFF. Here the CDR3 DNA reads TGCGCCAGCAGAAGGGACTCCAACTACAATGAGCAGTTCTTC. The chain joins TRBV5-1 to TRBJ2-1, with a weak D call TRBD2 (6 bases). V was cut by 5 bases and J by 3 bases, with 12 bases left in between. Germline V CDR1 and CDR2: SGHRS, YFSETQ. The CDR3 has 14 residues.

This clonotype was found many times. V usage is TRBV6-1 and J usage is TRBJ1-1, with D possibly being TRBD1 (5 bases). Germline V gives CDR1 MNHNS, CDR2 SASEGT. The CDR3 contains 14 residues. V was pared by 4 bases and J by 1 base, with 10 bases between. CDR3 sequence reads: CASSGTGANTEAFF. Written as DNA, the CDR3 is TGTGCCAGCAGTGGGACCGGGGCGAACACTGAAGCTTTCTTT.

Only one count was recorded for this clonotype. This may be a read error: a much more frequent sequence differs by one nucleotide. The chain has TRBV5-6 and TRBJ2-6; 11 bases align to TRBD1. Unmatched junction bases numbered 11, after V lost 6 bases and J lost 6 bases. Germline CDR1 SGHDT, CDR2 YYEEEE. This CDR3 region has 17 residues. This chain's CDR3 is CASILPGQGAEANVLTF. The CDR3, as DNA: TGTGCCAGCATCCTTCCAGGACAGGGGGCTGAGGCCAACGTCCTGACTTTC.

This clonotype was seen repeatedly, ten times or more. This chain connects TRBV6-1 to TRBJ2-2, with D tentatively TRBD1 (6 bases). Deletions cut 6 bases from V and 0 bases from J, with 17 bases between. Germline V CDR1 and CDR2: MNHNS, SASEGT. The CDR3 sequence is 17 residues long. CDR3 coding DNA: TGTGCCAGCAGCCCTTTCAGGGGTCCGTCGAACACCGGGGAGCTGTTTTTT. Amino acids: CASSPFRGPSNTGELFF.

Concerning this clonotype: This clone may be a read error of a much larger clone one base away. The chain joins TRBV2 to TRBJ1-6; 8 positions match TRBD1. After removal of 8 bases from V and 15 bases from J, the junction contained 9 bases not matched to a gene. The CDR3 consists of 12 residues. Germline V gene data show CDR1 as SNHLY and CDR2 as FYNNEI. The CDR3 is CASRWTGSLLHF. In DNA form, the CDR3 reads TGTGCCAGCCGCTGGACAGGGAGTCTCCTCCACTTT.

This clonotype was found a few times. An end of the junction differs from the germline gene, which may be a read error. The chain couples TRBV20-1 to TRBJ2-1; perhaps TRBD2 as D (5 bases). Germline CDR1 DFQATT, CDR2 SNEGSKA (reference sequence). The CDR3 has 11 amino acids. CDR3 DNA sequence: TGCAGTGCGGTGGACTCCCCGGACCAGGTCTTC. As protein: CSAVDSPDQVF.

This clonotype was picked up many times. The rearrangement joins TRBV28 to TRBJ2-7, with D possibly TRBD1 on 6 matching bases. Trimming removed 4 bases from V and 7 bases from J, with 11 bases in between. Germline V lookup: CDR1 MDHEN, CDR2 SYDVKM. The CDR3 has 12 residues. CDR3 DNA sequence: TGTGCCAGCAGTTCTGGGGGCGAGGAGCAGTACTTC. This sequence encodes CASSSGGEEQYF.

This clonotype showed up just a few times. The chain links TRBV28 to TRBJ2-3; the D call may be TRBD1 or TRBD2 (6 bases each). The CDR3 length is 16 residues. CDR1 MDHEN and CDR2 SYDVKM come from the germline V gene. V was pared by 8 bases and J by 0 bases, with 18 bases between. CDR3: CASGPSGAASTDTQYF. Written as DNA, the CDR3 is TGTGCCAGCGGGCCCTCGGGGGCGGCTAGCACAGATACGCAGTATTTT.

Many counts were recorded for this clonotype. Written as DNA, the CDR3 is TGCAGTGCTTCGGACAGGGGCCCCTACAATGAGCAGTTCTTC. Residues: CSASDRGPYNEQFF. The chain recombines TRBV20-1 with TRBJ2-1; 9 bases fit TRBD1. The CDR3 is 14 amino acids. The V gene end was trimmed by 5 bases and the J gene end by 2 bases; junction bases not matched to a gene: 4. Germline V CDR1 and CDR2: DFQATT, SNEGSKA (reference sequence).

The chain joins TRBV20-1 to TRBJ1-2, with 7 bases lining up with TRBD1. This CDR3 spans 13 amino acids. Germline V lookup: CDR1 DFQATT, CDR2 SNEGSKA (reference sequence). The DNA for the CDR3 is TGCGGCTCTATACCGGGACAGAGTTATGGCTACACCTTC. Translating gives CGSIPGQSYGYTF.

Comments on this clonotype: Since no conserved phenylalanine or tryptophan closes the CDR3, a read error is the likely cause. The chain has TRBV6-5 and TRBJ2-3; 10 bases fit TRBD2. Trimming removed 0 bases from V and 4 bases from J; junction bases left unmatched: 7. The length of the CDR3 is 17 residues. The germline V gene encodes CDR1 MNHEY and CDR2 SVGAGI. CDR3 DNA: TGTGCCAGCAGTTACTCCGGGCCCCTAGCGGGGGCAGATACGCAGTATCTT. Its translation: CASSYSGPLAGADTQYL.

This clonotype was detected only once. This may be a read error: a much more frequent sequence differs by one nucleotide. The chain employs TRBV28 and TRBJ1-6; D perhaps matches TRBD1 (6 bases). The J call may be faulty, since TRBJ1-1 better matches the DNA end. Germline assignment: CDR1 MDHEN and CDR2 SYDVKM. The CDR3 has 15 residues. In DNA form, the CDR3 reads TGTGCCAGCAGTCTCCCCCCAGGGGTAGTCACTGGAGCTTTCTTT. This translates into CASSLPPGVVTGAFF.

In its sample, this clonotype was seen a few times. The rearrangement uses TRBV7-9 and TRBJ2-5; D is unclear. The V end lost 6 bases, the J end lost 5 bases, and 7 bases lay between the germline ends. The CDR3 extends over 11 amino acids. Per the germline V gene, CDR1 is SEHNR and CDR2 is FQNEAQ (reference sequence). CDR3 coding DNA: TGTGCCAGCAGATCGGTGGAGACCCAGTACTTC. Residues: CASRSVETQYF.

There are many counts of this clonotype. The J gene is TRBJ2-7, the V gene TRBV7-2; D unclear. The V gene's germline CDR1 is SGHTA and CDR2 FQGNSA. The CDR3 has 14 residues. The V gene lost 2 bases and the J gene lost 2 bases, with 10 bases spanning the gap. CDR3 bases: TGTGCCAGCAGCTTACTCGGCCTACCCTACGAGCAGTACTTC. Translated, it gives CASSLLGLPYEQYF.

Details on this clonotype: Given a far larger clone just one base away, this is likely a sequencing read error. The chain employs TRBV5-5 and TRBJ2-3, with no clear D. Deletions cut 4 bases from V and 6 bases from J, with 15 bases between. Germline assignment: CDR1 SGHKS and CDR2 YYEKEE (reference sequence). This CDR3 spans 14 amino acids. The CDR3 nucleotides read TGTGCCAGCAGCCGACGTCTATACCAGGATACGCAGTATTTT. The encoded protein is CASSRRLYQDTQYF.

This clonotype was observed many times. Relative to the germline gene, one junction end is altered; a read error may explain this. J is TRBJ2-7 and V is TRBV28; 8 bases are a match to TRBD1. This CDR3 has 12 amino acids. The germline V gene encodes CDR1 MDHEN and CDR2 SYDVKM. The CDR3 nucleotides read TGTGCCTCTCGGACAGGGTCATGGGAGCAGTACTTT. Its protein product is CASRTGSWEQYF. Variable domain in full (rest from reference TRBV28 and TRBJ2-7): DVKVTQSSRYLVKRTGEKVFLECVQDMDHENMFWYRQDPGLGLRLIYFSYDVKMKEKGDIPEGYSVSREKKERFSLILESASTNQTSMYLCASRTGSWEQYFGPGTRLTVT.

About this clonotype itself: This sequence may be a read error, since a much larger clone differs from it by one base. The V gene is TRBV6-1, the J gene TRBJ1-2; TRBD1 aligns across 7 bases. Germline CDR1 and CDR2: MNHNS and SASEGT. The CDR3 sequence is 14 residues long. CDR3 bases: TGTGCCAGCAGTGAGAGGACAGGACACTATGGCTACGCCTTC. This gives the protein CASSERTGHYGYAF.

This clonotype was observed many times. The J gene is TRBJ2-5, the V gene TRBV3-1; D is unresolved. The V end lost 5 bases, the J end lost 2 bases, and 9 bases lay between the germline ends. The CDR3 length is 13 residues. The germline CDR1 and CDR2 sequences are LGHDT and YNNKEL (reference sequence). The CDR3 DNA reads as TGTGCCAGCAGCAATGACCTACAAGAGACCCAGTACTTC. It translates to CASSNDLQETQYF.

In regard to this clonotype: A much bigger clone sits one base away, suggesting this may be a read error. This sequence joins TRBV6-2 or TRBV6-3 and TRBJ2-3, with D unresolved. CDR3 length: 11 amino acids. Looked up from germline, CDR1 is MNHEY and CDR2 is SVGEGT. This CDR3 is CASSFGDAQYF. The DNA for the CDR3 is TGTGCCAGCAGTTTCGGAGATGCGCAGTATTTT.

This clonotype was seen at least ten times. The rearrangement joins TRBV20-1 to TRBJ1-1; 8 bases map to TRBD1. CDR1 and CDR2 from the germline V gene are DFQATT and SNEGSKA (reference sequence). The length of the CDR3 is 13 residues. V lost 6 bases, J lost 3 bases, and 6 bases stayed unmatched. The CDR3 DNA is TGCAGTGCCACGGACAGGGCTCACACTGAAGCTTTCTTT. It translates to CSATDRAHTEAFF.

This clonotype was counted at least ten times. The chain recombines TRBV19 with TRBJ2-1; TRBD2 aligns across 13 bases. CDR1 and CDR2 (germline): LNHDA, SQIVND (reference sequence). This CDR3 comprises 15 residues. The V gene end was trimmed by 6 bases and the J gene end by 8 bases; junction bases not matched to a gene: 7. The CDR3 sequence: CASSPTSGGRDEQFF. The CDR3 DNA follows: TGTGCCAGTAGCCCGACTAGCGGGGGGCGGGATGAGCAGTTCTTC.

This clonotype was seen a handful of times. The chain joins TRBV12-3 or TRBV12-4 to TRBJ1-1; a possible D gene is TRBD1 (5 bases). V lost 8 bases and J lost 0, with 10 bases in between. The CDR3 is 13 residues long. CDR3 in amino acids: CASRGVMNTEAFF. The CDR3 DNA reads as TGTGCCAGCCGAGGGGTGATGAACACTGAAGCTTTCTTT.

Ten or more counts support this clonotype. This chain connects TRBV7-2 to TRBJ1-4; no reliable D call. This CDR3 is built from 13 residues. V was pared by 4 bases and J by 7 bases, with 10 bases between. Germline CDR1 reads SGHTA; CDR2 reads FQGNSA. The CDR3 coding sequence is TGTGCCAGCAGCTCCCTCAATATTGAAAAACTGTTTTTT. This sequence encodes CASSSLNIEKLFF.

This clonotype was picked up a small number of times. The chain employs TRBV6-6 and TRBJ2-7; 7 nucleotides align to TRBD2. CDR1 and CDR2 from the germline V gene are MNHNY and SVGAGI (reference sequence). V was clipped by 2 bases and J by 6 bases; unmatched bases: 13. The CDR3 is 16 amino acids. The CDR3 spells CASSYAGTNVWVEQYF. The DNA for the CDR3 is TGTGCCAGCAGTTACGCCGGGACTAACGTCTGGGTCGAGCAGTACTTC.

This clonotype came up many times. The chain recombines TRBV29-1 with TRBJ2-1; D possibly corresponds to TRBD2 (5 bases). Germline-derived CDR1 and CDR2 are SQVTM and ANQGSEA. The CDR3 covers 13 residues. Trimming took off 3 bases at V and 14 bases at J, with 20 bases between the two ends. The chain's CDR3 is CSVDRLAPQVEFF. DNA for the CDR3: TGCAGCGTTGACCGGCTAGCCCCCCAAGTCGAGTTCTTC.